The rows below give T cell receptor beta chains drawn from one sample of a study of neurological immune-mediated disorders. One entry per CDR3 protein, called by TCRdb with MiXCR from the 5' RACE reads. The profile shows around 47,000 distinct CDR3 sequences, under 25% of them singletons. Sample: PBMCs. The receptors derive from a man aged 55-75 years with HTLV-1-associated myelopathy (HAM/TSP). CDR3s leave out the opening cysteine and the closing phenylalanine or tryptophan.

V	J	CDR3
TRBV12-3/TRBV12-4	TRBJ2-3	ASSLPTDTQY
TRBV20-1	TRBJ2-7	SARRGGRENEQY
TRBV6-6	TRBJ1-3	ASGVDGNTIY
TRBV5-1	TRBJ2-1	ASSTQGYEQF
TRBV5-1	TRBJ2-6	ASSRSGGPGANVLT
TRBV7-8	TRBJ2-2	ASSLATRGRNTGELF
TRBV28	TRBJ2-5	ASSFGDRVGETQY
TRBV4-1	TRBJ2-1	ASSQESPSRLQF
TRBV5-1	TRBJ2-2	ASSFTGPANTGELF
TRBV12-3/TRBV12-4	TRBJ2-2	ATLKKRANTGELF
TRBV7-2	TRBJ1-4	ASSLEGTSGEKLF
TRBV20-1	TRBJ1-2	SATGGSGYGYT
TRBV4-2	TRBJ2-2	ASSQFDRGTLF
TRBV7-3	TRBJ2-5	ASSLGRRGGGEETQY
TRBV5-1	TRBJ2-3	ASSPGTSGRGEDTQY
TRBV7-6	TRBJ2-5	ASSLWRQETQY
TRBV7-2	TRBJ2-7	ASSERTGEEYEQY
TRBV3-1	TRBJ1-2	ASSPRLGVGYT
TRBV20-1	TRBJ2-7	SASRGQGWSEQY
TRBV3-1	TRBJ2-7	ASSQDDSTQY
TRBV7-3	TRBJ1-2	ASSSGGGYGYT
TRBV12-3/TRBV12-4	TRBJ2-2	ASSFGATGELF
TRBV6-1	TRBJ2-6	ASSTRRVSGANVLT
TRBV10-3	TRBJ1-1	AIRGGQGRANTEAF
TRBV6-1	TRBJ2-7	ACGGQGMWQY
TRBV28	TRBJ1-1	ASSEVEGYTEAF
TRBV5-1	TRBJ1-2	ASSLETARGGYT
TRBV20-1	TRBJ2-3	SASRQLSTDTQY
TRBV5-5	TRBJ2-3	ASSHGTSGSLTTDTQY
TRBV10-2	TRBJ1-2	ASSTSGINYGYT
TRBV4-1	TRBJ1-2	ASSQDPLEAWDGFVGYT
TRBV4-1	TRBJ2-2	ASSRGQGDGELF
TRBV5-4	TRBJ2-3	ASSLGGGSPDTQY